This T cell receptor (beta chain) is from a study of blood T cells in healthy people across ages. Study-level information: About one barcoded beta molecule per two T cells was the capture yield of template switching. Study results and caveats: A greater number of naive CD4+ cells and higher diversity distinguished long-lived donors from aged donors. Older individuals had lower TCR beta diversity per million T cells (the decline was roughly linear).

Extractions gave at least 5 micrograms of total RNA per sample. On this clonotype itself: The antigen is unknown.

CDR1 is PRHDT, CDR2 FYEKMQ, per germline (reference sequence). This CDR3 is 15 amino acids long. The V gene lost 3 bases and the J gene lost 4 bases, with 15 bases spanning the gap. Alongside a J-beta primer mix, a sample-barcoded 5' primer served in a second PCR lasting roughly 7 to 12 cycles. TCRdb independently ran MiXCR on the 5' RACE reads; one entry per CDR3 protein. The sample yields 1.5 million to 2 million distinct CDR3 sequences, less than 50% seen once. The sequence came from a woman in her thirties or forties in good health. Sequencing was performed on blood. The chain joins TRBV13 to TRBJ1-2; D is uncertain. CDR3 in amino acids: CASSLGADPPYGYTF. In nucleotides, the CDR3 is TGTGCCAGCAGCTTGGGAGCGGACCCCCCCTATGGCTACACCTTC.